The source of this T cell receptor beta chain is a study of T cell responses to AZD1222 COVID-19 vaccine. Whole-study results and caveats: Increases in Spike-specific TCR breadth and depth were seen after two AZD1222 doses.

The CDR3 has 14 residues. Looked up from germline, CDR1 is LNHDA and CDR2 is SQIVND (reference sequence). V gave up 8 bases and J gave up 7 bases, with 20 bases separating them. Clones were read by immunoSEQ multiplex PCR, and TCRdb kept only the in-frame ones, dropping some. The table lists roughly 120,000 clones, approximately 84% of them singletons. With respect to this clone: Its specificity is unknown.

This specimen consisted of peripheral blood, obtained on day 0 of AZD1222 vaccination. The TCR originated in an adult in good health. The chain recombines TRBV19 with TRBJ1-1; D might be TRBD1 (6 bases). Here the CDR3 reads CASGSGAGNGEAFF. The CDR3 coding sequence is TGTGCCAGTGGGTCAGGGGCTGGGAACGGTGAAGCTTTCTTT.